Following are 11 T cell receptor beta chains from one sample sequenced in a study of siplizumab effects on memory and regulatory T cells. Measured with immunoSEQ multiplex PCR; TCRdb has only the in-frame clones, and not every one. Of roughly 120,000 clones listed, approximately 94% are singletons. Source material: non-Treg CD4+ T cells sorted from blood. All receptors derive from a human donor in good health.

The chain combines TRBV11-2 with TRBJ2-1; 7 bases map to TRBD2. From germline, CDR1 is SGHAT and CDR2 FQNNGV. The J segment lost 9 bases and the V segment lost 5 bases, leaving 4 bases of the junction unmatched. This CDR3 has 12 residues. As DNA, the CDR3 is TGTGCCAGCAGCGAGATAGCGGGTGAGCAGTTCTTC. Amino acid sequence: CASSEIAGEQFF.

This chain links TRBV5-4 with TRBJ2-5; no firm D call. The CDR3 totals 15 residues. Germline V CDR1 and CDR2: SGHNT, YYREEE (reference sequence). The germline V and J ends were trimmed by 0 bases and 4 bases, with 13 bases remaining between them. The CDR3 protein is CASSLGLRLSETQYF. In DNA, the CDR3 is TGTGCCAGCAGCTTGGGCCTCAGGTTGTCAGAGACCCAGTACTTC.

The V call is TRBV5-4, the J call TRBJ1-3; no firm D call. V was shortened by 0 bases and J by 0 bases, with 7 bases between the two germline ends. Germline CDR1 is SGHNT and CDR2 is YYREEE (reference sequence). The CDR3 covers 15 residues. CDR3 protein: CASSLALTSGNTIYF. The CDR3 DNA reads as TGTGCCAGCAGCTTGGCTCTGACCTCTGGAAACACCATATATTTT.

J is TRBJ2-5 and V is TRBV5-1; D may correspond to TRBD1 or TRBD2 (5 bases each). The CDR3 covers 13 residues. V was clipped by 2 bases and J by 4 bases, with 9 bases between them. Germline V gene data show CDR1 as SGHRS and CDR2 as YFSETQ. The DNA for the CDR3 is TGCGCCAGCAGCTTCGAGGGGCTAGAGACCCAGTACTTC. This translates into CASSFEGLETQYF.

V usage is TRBV27 and J usage is TRBJ1-1; no clear D gene. Trimming took 1 base from V and 1 from J, leaving 10 bases between them. Germline CDR1 and CDR2: MNHEY and SMNVEV (reference sequence). This CDR3 region has 15 residues. The CDR3 nucleotides are TGTGCCAGCAGTTTATATAAGGAGCGGAACACTGAAGCTTTCTTT. Its translation is CASSLYKERNTEAFF.

V gene TRBV10-3 combines with J gene TRBJ2-7; D perhaps matches TRBD2 (5 bases). The V gene lost 4 bases and the J gene lost 1 base, with 11 bases spanning the gap. The CDR3 covers 14 residues. Germline CDR1 and CDR2: ENHRY and SYGVKD. CDR3 nucleotide sequence: TGTGCCATCAGTGCCACTAGTGGGTCCTACGAGCAGTACTTC. Its protein is CAISATSGSYEQYF.

V usage is TRBV4-2 and J usage is TRBJ1-2, with D unclear. CDR3 length equals 16 residues. Trimming took off 0 bases at V and 4 bases at J, with 15 bases between the two ends. Germline loops: CDR1 LGHNA, CDR2 YNFKEQ. CDR3 DNA: TGTGCCAGCAGCCAAGATCTGACAAGTCCCCCCTATGGCTACACCTTC. This codes for CASSQDLTSPPYGYTF.

Here the CDR3 DNA reads TGCGCCAGCAGCCAAGGAGCCCCGGGACTAGCGGGTAGGCCCCAAGAGACCCAGTACTTC. This translates into CASSQGAPGLAGRPQETQYF. The chain carries TRBV4-1 and TRBJ2-5; 12 bases match TRBD2. Germline trimming cut 1 base from V and 1 base from J; bases unmatched to any gene: 13. CDR1 and CDR2 from the germline V gene are MGHRA and YSYEKL. This CDR3 is built from 20 residues.

This sequence joins TRBV7-9 and TRBJ2-3; TRBD2 might be the D (7 bases). Germline V gene sequence: CDR1 SEHNR, CDR2 FQNEAQ (reference sequence). This CDR3 region has 15 residues. Between the trimmed V and J ends, which lost 5 bases and 1 base, there was a span of 13 bases. CDR3 sequence reads: CASSDRGARTDTQYF. DNA of the CDR3: TGTGCCAGCAGCGACCGGGGGGCTCGCACAGATACGCAGTATTTT.

This chain joins TRBV2 and TRBJ1-5; 9 bases match TRBD1. Germline-derived CDR1 and CDR2 are SNHLY and FYNNEI. This CDR3 has 14 residues. V gave up 5 bases and J gave up 7 bases; unmatched junction bases: 6. CDR3: CASSNRDRVQPQHF. The CDR3 nucleotides are TGTGCCAGCAGTAACCGGGACAGGGTCCAGCCCCAGCATTTT.

This clone appeared once. The rearrangement uses TRBV10-2 and TRBJ2-3; 8 nucleotides agree with TRBD2. Losses at the gene ends were 6 bases for V and 1 base for J; bases not matched to a gene: 0. Germline loops: CDR1 WSHSY, CDR2 SAAADI. The CDR3 length is 13 residues. CDR3 amino acids: CASRLAGTDTQYF. CDR3 bases: TGCGCCAGCAGACTAGCGGGCACAGATACGCAGTATTTT.